The clone carrying this T cell receptor (beta chain) was found many times. Its cognate antigen is unknown. The entry originates in a study of T cell repertoires in cytomegalovirus infection. Study-level information: Both a matching HLA type and CMV infection were indicated by public TCR beta signatures.

Germline V gives CDR1 SGHTA, CDR2 FQGTGA. The CDR3 is 11 residues long. Trimming shortened V by 8 bases and J by 5 bases, and 9 bases separated the two germline ends. Findings of the study overall: HLA-C-restricted, CMV-specific TCR beta clonotypes were dominant ex vivo. The cumulative frequency of public TCR beta families identified carriers of CMV plus the relevant HLA.

TCRdb called the reads again in MiXCR, with one record for every CDR3 protein. The sample has 450,000 to 550,000 distinct CDR3 sequences, about 17% seen once. The J gene is TRBJ1-1, the V gene TRBV7-3; perhaps TRBD1 as D (5 bases). The sequence was collected from a human donor in good health (CMV status not recorded). Some clones in this sample may be carry-over from other donors' samples. Specimen: CD8+ T cells from PBMCs. CDR3: CASGEGTEAFF. In nucleotides, the CDR3 is TGTGCCAGCGGGGAGGGGACTGAAGCTTTCTTT.